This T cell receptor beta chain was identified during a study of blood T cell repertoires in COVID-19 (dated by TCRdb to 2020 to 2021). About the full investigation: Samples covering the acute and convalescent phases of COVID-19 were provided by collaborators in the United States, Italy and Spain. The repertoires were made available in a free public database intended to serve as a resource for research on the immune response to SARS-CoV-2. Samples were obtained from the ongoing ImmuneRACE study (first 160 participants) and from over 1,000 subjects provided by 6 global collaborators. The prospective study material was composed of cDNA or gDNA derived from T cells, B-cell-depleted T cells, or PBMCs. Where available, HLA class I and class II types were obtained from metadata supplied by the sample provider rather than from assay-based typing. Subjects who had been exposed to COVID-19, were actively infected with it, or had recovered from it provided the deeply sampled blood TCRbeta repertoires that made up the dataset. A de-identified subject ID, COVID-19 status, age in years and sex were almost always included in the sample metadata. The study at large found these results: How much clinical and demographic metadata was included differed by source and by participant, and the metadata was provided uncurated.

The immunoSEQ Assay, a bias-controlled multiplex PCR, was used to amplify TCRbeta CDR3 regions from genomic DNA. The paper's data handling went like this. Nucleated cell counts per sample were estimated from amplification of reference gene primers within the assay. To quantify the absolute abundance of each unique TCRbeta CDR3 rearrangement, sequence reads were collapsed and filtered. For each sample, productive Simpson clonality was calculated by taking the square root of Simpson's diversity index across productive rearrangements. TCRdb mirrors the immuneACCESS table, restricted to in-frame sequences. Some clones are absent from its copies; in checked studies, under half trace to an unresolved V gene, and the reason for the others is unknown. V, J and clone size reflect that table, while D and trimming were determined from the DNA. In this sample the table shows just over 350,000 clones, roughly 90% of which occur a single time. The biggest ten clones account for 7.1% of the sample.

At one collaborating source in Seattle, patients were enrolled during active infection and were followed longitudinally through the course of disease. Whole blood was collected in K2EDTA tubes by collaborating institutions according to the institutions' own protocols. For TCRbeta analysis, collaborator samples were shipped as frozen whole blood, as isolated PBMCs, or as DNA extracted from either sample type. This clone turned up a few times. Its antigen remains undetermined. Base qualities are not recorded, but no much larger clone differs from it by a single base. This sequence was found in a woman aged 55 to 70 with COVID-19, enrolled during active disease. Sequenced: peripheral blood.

The CDR3 region: CASSLAPGQELAGETQYF. The nucleotide sequence is given as TGTGCCAGCAGCTTGGCTCCGGGACAGGAACTGGCCGGAGAGACCCAGTACTTC. Recombination linked TRBV5-4 to TRBJ2-5, and 8 bases in between align with TRBD1. The germline V gene (reference sequence) yields SGHNT for CDR1 and YYREEE for CDR2. From the cysteine up to the phenylalanine, the CDR3 has a length of 18 residues. Just the 54-base CDR3 DNA is kept, in frame starting at base 1. At the junction V is shortened by 0 bases and J by 4 bases; bases outside the gene matches: 14. Joined to the reference TRBV5-4 and TRBJ2-5 proteins, this CDR3 gives the full variable domain: ETGVTQSPTHLIKTRGQQVTLRCSSQSGHNTVSWYQQALGQGPQFIFQYYREEENGRGNFPPRFSGLQFPNYSSELNVNALELDDSALYLCASSLAPGQELAGETQYFGPGTRLLVL.